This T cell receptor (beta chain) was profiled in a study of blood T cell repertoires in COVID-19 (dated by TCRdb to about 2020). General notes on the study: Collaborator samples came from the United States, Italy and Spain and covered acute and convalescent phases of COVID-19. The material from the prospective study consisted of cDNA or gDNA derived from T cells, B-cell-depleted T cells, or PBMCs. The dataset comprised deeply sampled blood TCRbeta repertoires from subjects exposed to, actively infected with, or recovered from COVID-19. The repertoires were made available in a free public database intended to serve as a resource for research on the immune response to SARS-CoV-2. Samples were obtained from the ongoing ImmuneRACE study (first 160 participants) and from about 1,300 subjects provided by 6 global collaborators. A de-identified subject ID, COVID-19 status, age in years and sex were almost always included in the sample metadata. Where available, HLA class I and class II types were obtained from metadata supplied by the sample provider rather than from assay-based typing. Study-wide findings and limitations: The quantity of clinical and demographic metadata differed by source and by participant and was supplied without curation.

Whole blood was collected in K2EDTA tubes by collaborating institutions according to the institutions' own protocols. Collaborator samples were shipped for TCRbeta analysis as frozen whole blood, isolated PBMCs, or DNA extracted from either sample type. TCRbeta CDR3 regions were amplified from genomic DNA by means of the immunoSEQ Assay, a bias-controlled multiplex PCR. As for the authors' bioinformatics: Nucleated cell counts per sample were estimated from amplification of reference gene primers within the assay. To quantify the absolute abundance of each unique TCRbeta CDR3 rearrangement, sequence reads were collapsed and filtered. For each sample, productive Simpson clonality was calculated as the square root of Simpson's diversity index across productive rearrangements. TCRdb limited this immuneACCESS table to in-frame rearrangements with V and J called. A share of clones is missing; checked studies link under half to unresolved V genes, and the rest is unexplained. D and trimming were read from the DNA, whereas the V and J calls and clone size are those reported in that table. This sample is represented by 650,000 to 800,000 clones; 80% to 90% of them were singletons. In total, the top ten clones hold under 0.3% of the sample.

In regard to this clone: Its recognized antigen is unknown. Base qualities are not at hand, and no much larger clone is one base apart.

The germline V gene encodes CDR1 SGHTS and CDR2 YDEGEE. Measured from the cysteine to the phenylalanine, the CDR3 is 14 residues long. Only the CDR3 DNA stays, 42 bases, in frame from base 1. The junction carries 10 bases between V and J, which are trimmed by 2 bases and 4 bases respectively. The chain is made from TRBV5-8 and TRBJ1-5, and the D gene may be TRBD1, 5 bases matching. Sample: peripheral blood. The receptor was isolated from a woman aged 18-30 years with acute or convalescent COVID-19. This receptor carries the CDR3 CASSFGGENQPQHF. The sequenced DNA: TGTGCCAGCAGCTTCGGAGGGGAAAATCAGCCCCAGCATTTT.